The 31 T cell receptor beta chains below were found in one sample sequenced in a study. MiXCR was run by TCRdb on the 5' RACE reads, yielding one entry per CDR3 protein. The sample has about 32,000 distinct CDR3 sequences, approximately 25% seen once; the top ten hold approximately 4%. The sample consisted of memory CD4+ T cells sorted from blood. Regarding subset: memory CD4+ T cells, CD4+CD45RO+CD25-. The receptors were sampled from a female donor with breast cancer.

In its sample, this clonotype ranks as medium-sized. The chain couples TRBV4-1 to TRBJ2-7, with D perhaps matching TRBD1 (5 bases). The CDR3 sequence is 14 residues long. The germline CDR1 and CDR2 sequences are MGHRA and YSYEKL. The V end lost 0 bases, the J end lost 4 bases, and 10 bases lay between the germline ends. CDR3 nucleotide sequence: TGCGCCAGCAGCCAAGAACCCCAGGGTTACGAGCAGTACTTC. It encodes CASSQEPQGYEQYF.

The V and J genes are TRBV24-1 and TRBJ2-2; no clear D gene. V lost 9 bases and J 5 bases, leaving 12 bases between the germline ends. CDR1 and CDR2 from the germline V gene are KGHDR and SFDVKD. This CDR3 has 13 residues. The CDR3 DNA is TGTGCCACCGGAAAGTTTGGAACCGGGGAGCTGTTTTTT. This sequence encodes CATGKFGTGELFF.

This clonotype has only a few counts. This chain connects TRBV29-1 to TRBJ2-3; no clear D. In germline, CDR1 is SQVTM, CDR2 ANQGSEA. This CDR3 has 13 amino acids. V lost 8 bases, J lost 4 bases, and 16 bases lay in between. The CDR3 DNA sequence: TGCAGCACCTCCGAAGAGTTTGCAGATACGCAGTATTTT. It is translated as CSTSEEFADTQYF.

This CDR3 reads CASSRQGFQNIQYF. The CDR3 nucleotides read TGTGCCAGCAGTCGGCAGGGGTTCCAAAACATTCAGTACTTC. The chain combines TRBV11-2 with TRBJ2-4; the D gene is possibly TRBD1 (6 bases). Germline V gives CDR1 SGHAT, CDR2 FQNNGV. The length of the CDR3 is 14 residues. The V and J ends lost 6 bases and 5 bases respectively, with 14 bases between them.

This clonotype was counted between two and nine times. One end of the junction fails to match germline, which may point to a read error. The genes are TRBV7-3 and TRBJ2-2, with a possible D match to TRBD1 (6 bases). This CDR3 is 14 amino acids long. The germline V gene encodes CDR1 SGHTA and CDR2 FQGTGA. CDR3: CASSMDSYTGEPFF. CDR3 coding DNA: TGTGCCAGCAGCATGGACAGTTACACCGGGGAGCCGTTTTTT.

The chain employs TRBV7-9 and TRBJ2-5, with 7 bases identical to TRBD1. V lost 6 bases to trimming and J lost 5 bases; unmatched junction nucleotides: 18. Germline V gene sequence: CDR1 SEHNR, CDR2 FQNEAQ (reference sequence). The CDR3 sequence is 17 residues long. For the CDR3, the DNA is TGTGCCAGCAGTTCCACTGCCCGGGACAGTTTTACGGAGACCCAGTACTTC. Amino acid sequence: CASSSTARDSFTETQYF. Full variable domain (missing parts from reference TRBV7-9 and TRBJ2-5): DTGVSQNPRHKITKRGQNVTFRCDPISEHNRLYWYRQTLGQGPEFLTYFQNEAQLEKSRLLSDRFSAERPKGSFSTLEIQRTEQGDSAMYLCASSSTARDSFTETQYFGPGTRLLVL.

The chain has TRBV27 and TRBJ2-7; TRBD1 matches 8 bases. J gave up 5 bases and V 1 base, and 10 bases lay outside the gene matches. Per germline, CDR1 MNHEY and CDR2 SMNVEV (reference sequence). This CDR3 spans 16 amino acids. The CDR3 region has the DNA TGTGCCAGCAGTTTATATAGGGGACAGGTAGGCCACGAGCAGTACTTC. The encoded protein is CASSLYRGQVGHEQYF.

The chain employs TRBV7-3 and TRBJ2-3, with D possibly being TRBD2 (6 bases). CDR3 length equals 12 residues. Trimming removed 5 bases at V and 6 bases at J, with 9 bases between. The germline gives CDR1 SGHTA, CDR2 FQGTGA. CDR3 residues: CASSEEGDTQYF. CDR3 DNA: TGTGCCAGCAGCGAGGAGGGGGATACGCAGTATTTT.

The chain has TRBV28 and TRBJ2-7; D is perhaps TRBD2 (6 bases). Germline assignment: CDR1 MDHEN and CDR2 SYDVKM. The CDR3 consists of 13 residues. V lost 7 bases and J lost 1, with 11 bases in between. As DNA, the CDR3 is TGTGCCAGCACCAGGAGGGGTTCCTACGAGCAGTACTTC. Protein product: CASTRRGSYEQYF.

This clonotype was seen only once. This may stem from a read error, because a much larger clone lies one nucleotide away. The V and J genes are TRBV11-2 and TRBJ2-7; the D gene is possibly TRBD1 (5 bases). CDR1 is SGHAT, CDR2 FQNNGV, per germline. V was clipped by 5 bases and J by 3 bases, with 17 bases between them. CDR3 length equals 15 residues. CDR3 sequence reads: CASSVSRGGGYEQYF. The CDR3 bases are TGTGCCAGCAGCGTATCTAGGGGTGGCGGCTACGAGCAGTACTTC.

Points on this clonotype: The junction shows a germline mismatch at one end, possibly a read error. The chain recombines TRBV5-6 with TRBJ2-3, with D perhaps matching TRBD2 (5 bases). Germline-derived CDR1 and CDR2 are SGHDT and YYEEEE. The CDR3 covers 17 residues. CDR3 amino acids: CASSLWLAEKWGDTQYF. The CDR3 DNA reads TGTGCCAGCAGCTTGTGGTTAGCAGAAAAATGGGGAGATACGCAGTACTTT.

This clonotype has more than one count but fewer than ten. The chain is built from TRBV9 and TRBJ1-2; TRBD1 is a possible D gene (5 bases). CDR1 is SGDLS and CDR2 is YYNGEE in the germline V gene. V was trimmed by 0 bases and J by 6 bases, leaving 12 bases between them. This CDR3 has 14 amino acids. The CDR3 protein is CASSVGGGTDGYTF. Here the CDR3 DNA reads TGTGCCAGCAGCGTAGGTGGGGGTACAGATGGCTACACCTTC.

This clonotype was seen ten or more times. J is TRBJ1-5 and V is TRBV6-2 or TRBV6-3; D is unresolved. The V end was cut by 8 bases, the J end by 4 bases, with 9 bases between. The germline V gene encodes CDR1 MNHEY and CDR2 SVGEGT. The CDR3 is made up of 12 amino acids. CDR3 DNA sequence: TGTGCCAGCCGGGGTAAGAATCAGCCCCAGCATTTT. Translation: CASRGKNQPQHF.

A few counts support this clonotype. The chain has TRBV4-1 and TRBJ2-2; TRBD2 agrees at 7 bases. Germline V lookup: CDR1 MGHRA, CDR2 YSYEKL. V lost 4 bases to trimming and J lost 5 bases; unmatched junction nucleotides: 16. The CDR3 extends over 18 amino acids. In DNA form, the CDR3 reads TGCGCCAGCAGCCCCGTCGGATTCGAGGGAGGGACTACCGGGGAGCTGTTTTTT. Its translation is CASSPVGFEGGTTGELFF.

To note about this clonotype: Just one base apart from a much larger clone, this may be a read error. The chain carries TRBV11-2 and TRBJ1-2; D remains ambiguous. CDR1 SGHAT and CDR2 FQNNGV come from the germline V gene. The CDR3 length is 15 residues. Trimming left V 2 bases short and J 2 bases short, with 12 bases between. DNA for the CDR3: TGTGCCAGCAGCTTAACCGGAGATACGAACTATGGCTACACCTTC. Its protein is CASSLTGDTNYGYTF.

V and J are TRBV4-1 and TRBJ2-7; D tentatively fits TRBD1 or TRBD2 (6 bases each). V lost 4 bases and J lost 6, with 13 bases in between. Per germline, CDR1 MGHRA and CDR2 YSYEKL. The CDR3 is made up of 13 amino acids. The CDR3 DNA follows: TGCGCCAGCAGCCCGGTAGGGGGGAGCGAGCAGTACTTC. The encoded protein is CASSPVGGSEQYF.

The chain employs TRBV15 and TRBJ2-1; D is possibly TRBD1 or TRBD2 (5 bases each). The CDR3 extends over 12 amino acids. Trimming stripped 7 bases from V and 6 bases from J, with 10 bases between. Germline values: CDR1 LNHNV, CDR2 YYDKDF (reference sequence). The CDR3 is CATKGSLNEQFF. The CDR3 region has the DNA TGTGCCACCAAGGGGAGCCTCAATGAGCAGTTCTTC.

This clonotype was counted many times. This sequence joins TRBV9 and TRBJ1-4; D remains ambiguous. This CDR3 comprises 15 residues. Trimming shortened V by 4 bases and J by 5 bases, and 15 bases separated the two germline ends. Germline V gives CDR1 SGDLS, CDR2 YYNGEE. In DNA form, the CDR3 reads TGTGCCAGCAGCCTAACAGTGTCTACGAATGAAAAACTGTTTTTT. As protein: CASSLTVSTNEKLFF.

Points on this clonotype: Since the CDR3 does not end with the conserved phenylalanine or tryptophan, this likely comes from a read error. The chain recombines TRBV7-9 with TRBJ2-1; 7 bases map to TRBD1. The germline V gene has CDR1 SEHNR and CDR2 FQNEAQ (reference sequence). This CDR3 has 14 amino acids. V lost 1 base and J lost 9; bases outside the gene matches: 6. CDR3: CASSLERTGGEQFI. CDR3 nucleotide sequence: TGTGCCAGCAGCTTAGAGAGGACAGGAGGTGAGCAGTTCATC.

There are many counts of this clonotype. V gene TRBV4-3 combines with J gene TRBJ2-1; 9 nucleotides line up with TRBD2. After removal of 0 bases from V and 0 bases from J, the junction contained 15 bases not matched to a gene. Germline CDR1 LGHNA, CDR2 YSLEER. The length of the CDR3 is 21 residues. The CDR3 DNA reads TGCGCCAGCAGCCAAGAGTCGGGGGTAGCGGGAGTTCTTCTCTCCTACAATGAGCAGTTCTTC. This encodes CASSQESGVAGVLLSYNEQFF.

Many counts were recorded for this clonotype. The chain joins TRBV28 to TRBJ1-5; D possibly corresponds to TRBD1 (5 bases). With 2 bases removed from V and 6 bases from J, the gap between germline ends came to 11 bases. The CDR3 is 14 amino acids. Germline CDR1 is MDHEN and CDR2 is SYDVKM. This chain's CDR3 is CASSLGLGAQPQHF. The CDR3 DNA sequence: TGTGCCAGCAGTTTAGGTCTAGGGGCTCAGCCCCAGCATTTT.

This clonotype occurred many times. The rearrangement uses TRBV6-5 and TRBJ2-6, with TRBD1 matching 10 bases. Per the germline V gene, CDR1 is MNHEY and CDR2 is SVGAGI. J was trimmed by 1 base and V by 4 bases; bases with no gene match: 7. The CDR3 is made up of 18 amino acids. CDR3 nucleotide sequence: TGTGCCAGCAGTTCCCTGGGACAGGGGTGGTCTGGGGCCAACGTCCTGACTTTC. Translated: CASSSLGQGWSGANVLTF.

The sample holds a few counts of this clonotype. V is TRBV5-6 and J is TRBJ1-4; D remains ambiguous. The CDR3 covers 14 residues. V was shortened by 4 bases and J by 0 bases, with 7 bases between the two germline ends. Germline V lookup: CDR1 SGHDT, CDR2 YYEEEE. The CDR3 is CASSLRTTNEKLFF. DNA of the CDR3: TGTGCCAGCAGCCTCCGAACAACTAATGAAAAACTGTTTTTT. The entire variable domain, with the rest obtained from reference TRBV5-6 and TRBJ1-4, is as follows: DAGVTQSPTHLIKTRGQQVTLRCSPKSGHDTVSWYQQALGQGPQFIFQYYEEEERQRGNFPDRFSGHQFPNYSSELNVNALLLGDSALYLCASSLRTTNEKLFFGSGTQLSVL.

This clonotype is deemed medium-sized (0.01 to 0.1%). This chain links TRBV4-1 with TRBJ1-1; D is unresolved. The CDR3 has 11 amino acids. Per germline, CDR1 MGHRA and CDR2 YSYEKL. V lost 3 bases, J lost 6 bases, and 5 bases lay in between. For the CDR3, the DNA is TGCGCCAGCAGCCAGGTGGCTGAAGCTTTCTTT. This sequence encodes CASSQVAEAFF.

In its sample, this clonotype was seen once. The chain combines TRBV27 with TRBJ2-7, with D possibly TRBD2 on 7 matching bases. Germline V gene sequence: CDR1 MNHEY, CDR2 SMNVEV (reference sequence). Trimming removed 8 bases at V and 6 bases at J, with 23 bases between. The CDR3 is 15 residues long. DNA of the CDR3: TGTGCCAGCGGAGTTGTTAGGGAGGGGGGGTCCGAGCAGTACTTC. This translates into CASGVVREGGSEQYF.

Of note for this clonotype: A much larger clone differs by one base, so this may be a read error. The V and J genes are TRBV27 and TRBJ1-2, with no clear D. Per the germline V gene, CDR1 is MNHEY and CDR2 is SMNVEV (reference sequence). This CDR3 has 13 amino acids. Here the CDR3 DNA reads TGTGCCAGCAGCTTGGATTCTAACTATGGCTGCACCTTC. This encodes CASSLDSNYGCTF.

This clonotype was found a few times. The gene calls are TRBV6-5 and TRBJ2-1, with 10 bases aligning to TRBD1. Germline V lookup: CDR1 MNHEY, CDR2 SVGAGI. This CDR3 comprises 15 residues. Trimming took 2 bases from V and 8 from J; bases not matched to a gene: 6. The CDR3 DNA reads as TGTGCCAGCAGTTACCCCGGGACAGGGGCCCATGAGCAGTTCTTC. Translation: CASSYPGTGAHEQFF.

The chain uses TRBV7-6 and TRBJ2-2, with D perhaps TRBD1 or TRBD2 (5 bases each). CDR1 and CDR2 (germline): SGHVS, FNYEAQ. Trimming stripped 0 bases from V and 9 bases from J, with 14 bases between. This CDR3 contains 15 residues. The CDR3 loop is CASSLAGTSGWELFF. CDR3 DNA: TGTGCCAGCAGCTTAGCTGGGACGAGTGGCTGGGAGCTGTTTTTT.

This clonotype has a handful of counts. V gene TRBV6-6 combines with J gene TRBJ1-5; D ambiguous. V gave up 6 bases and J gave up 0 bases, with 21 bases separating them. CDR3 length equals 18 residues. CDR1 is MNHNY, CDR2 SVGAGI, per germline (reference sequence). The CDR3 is CASRDEGQYPYSNQPQHF. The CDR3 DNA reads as TGTGCCAGCAGGGACGAAGGGCAGTACCCTTATAGCAATCAGCCCCAGCATTTT.

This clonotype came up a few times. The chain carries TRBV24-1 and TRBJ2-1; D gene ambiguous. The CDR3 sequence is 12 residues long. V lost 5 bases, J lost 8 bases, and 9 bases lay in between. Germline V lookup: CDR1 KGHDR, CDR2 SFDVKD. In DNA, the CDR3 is TGTGCCACCAGTGGCAGGTTGGATGAGCAGTTCTTC. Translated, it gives CATSGRLDEQFF.

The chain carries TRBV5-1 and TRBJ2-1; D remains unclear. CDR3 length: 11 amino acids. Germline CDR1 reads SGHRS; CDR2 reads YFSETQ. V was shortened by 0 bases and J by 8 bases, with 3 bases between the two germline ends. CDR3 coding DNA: TGCGCCAGCAGCTTGGGGTATGAGCAGTTCTTC. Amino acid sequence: CASSLGYEQFF.